The following is a T cell receptor (beta chain) sequence with its context. This sample was included in a study of T cell changes during pregnancy in multiple sclerosis. The repertoire was sequenced with immunoSEQ multiplex PCR; TCRdb's copy has only in-frame clones and lacks some. Of around 120,000 clones in the sample, approximately 90% are singletons; the top ten hold less than 4%. V lost 8 bases, J lost 2 bases, and 12 bases stayed unmatched. This CDR3 comprises 16 residues. Germline V gene lookup returns CDR1 MNHNY and CDR2 SVGAGI (reference sequence). This TCR came from a female donor with multiple sclerosis, enrolled in a pregnancy study. Specimen: peripheral blood, collected after pregnancy. The chain is built from TRBV6-6 and TRBJ2-3, with TRBD1 matching over 8 bases. CDR3 nucleotides: TGTGCCAGCCTAGAAGGACAGGGCCGATTCACAGATACGCAGTATTTT. This sequence encodes CASLEGQGRFTDTQYF.